This T cell receptor (beta chain) stems from a study of CD8 T cells in Susac syndrome. For the study at large: When their blood was taken, the Susac syndrome patients had either not yet had any therapy, were taking corticosteroids, or were taking intravenous immunoglobulin alone.

Random hexamers were used to reverse transcribe 0.5 to 1 ug of RNA. Via MiXCR, TCRdb re-called the immunoSEQ multiplex PCR reads, giving one row per CDR3 protein. This table holds around 130,000 distinct CDR3 sequences, around 94% found once. The sample comprised CD8+ T cells from PBMCs. This receptor was obtained from a human donor with Susac syndrome.

DNA of the CDR3: TGCAGTGCTAGAGGGGACAGGGAAGGGGAGGACTATGGCTACACCTTC. Its protein is CSARGDREGEDYGYTF. The V call is TRBV20-1, the J call TRBJ1-2, with TRBD1 identical over 9 bases. The CDR3 has 16 residues. Germline trimming cut 1 base from V and 3 bases from J; bases unmatched to any gene: 9. Per germline, CDR1 DFQATT and CDR2 SNEGSKA (reference sequence).